These 26 T cell receptor beta chains were all obtained from the same sample, sequenced in a study of shared clonotypes between healthy human individuals. Some clones are missing from TCRdb's copy, which holds only in-frame ones; the method was immunoSEQ multiplex PCR. Seen here are roughly 2.1 million clones, approximately 94% observed once, and the top ten hold 1.7%. Positive CCR7 selection of CD45RO-negative cells yielded the naive CD8 cells, and terminally differentiated effector memory CD45RA+ cells were excluded. Sequencing input: naive CD8+ T cells from PBMCs. Every receptor here comes from a young man in good health. Some clones in this sample may be carry-over from other donors' samples.

This rearrangement joins TRBV6-1 to TRBJ2-7; 9 bases align to TRBD2. Unmatched junction bases numbered 6, after V lost 2 bases and J lost 4 bases. CDR3 length: 15 residues. Per germline, CDR1 MNHNS and CDR2 SASEGT. CDR3 amino acids: CASSERGTSPYEQYF. As DNA, the CDR3 is TGTGCCAGCAGTGAACGGGGGACTAGCCCATACGAGCAGTACTTC.

This sequence joins TRBV30 and TRBJ2-7, with 11 bases aligning to TRBD2. Per the germline V gene, CDR1 is GTSNPN and CDR2 is SVGIG (reference sequence). CDR3 length: 13 residues. V was clipped by 5 bases and J by 4 bases; unmatched bases: 4. The CDR3 sequence: CAWLASGRYEQYF. In nucleotides, the CDR3 is TGTGCCTGGCTGGCTAGCGGGAGGTACGAGCAGTACTTC. The full variable domain, in which reference TRBV30 and TRBJ2-7 provide the parts outside the CDR3, is SQTIHQWPATLVQPVGSPLSLECTVEGTSNPNLYWYRQAAGRGLQLLFYSVGIGQISSEVPQNLSASRPQDRQFILSSKKLLLSDSGFYLCAWLASGRYEQYFGPGTRLTVT.

The chain employs TRBV27 and TRBJ2-7; tentatively, D is TRBD2 (5 bases). The CDR3 extends over 13 amino acids. V was pared by 3 bases and J by 5 bases, with 11 bases between. From germline, CDR1 is MNHEY and CDR2 SMNVEV (reference sequence). The CDR3 loop is CASSLLLGNEQYF. Written as DNA, the CDR3 is TGTGCCAGCAGTTTGCTACTAGGCAACGAGCAGTACTTC.

The J gene is TRBJ1-1, the V gene TRBV6-5; 8 nucleotides align to TRBD1. With 4 bases clipped from V and 1 base from J, the junction kept 5 bases outside the gene matches. Germline V CDR1 and CDR2: MNHEY, SVGAGI. There are 15 residues in the CDR3. CDR3 in amino acids: CASSSPGTGNTEAFF. The CDR3 region has the DNA TGTGCCAGCAGTTCCCCCGGGACAGGGAACACTGAAGCTTTCTTT.

The rearrangement links TRBV28 to TRBJ2-3; no reliable D call. V dropped 7 bases and J dropped 4 bases, with 21 bases sitting between them. CDR1 and CDR2 from the germline V gene are MDHEN and SYDVKM. The CDR3 runs 16 residues. The CDR3 sequence is CASTPNLGGPADTQYF. The CDR3 DNA reads TGTGCCAGCACCCCGAACTTGGGTGGGCCCGCAGATACGCAGTATTTT.

The chain carries TRBV21-1 and TRBJ2-7; the D segment call TRBD1 is taken from the table without a DNA check. TRBV21-1 is flagged as a pseudogene. This CDR3 has 19 residues. CDR3 nucleotide sequence: TGTGCCAGCAGCACCCAAATAGGCCCACTGACAAACTGTACCTCCGAGCAGTACTTC. Translated: CASSTQIGPLTNCTSEQYF.

J is TRBJ2-7 and V is TRBV21-1; the table's D call, TRBD2, was not checked against the DNA. TRBV21-1 is listed as a pseudogene. The CDR3 consists of 16 residues. The CDR3: CAIVGTSGRSSYEQYF. The CDR3, as DNA: TGTGCCATAGTAGGGACTAGCGGGAGATCATCCTACGAGCAGTACTTC.

Comments on this clone: This specimen includes other DNA sequences encoding the same CDR3. This chain joins TRBV7-8 and TRBJ2-1; maybe TRBD1 (6 bases). The CDR3 length is 15 residues. Germline V gives CDR1 SGHVS, CDR2 FQNEAQ. Trimming stripped 3 bases from V and 0 bases from J, with 9 bases between. In nucleotides, the CDR3 is TGTGCCAGCAGCTTGGCGGACAGCTCCTACAATGAGCAGTTCTTC. It translates to CASSLADSSYNEQFF.

The chain employs TRBV7-9 and TRBJ2-1; tentatively, D is TRBD2 (5 bases). CDR1 SEHNR and CDR2 FQNEAQ come from the germline V gene (reference sequence). This CDR3 has 12 residues. Deletions cut 7 bases from V and 12 bases from J, with 16 bases between. CDR3 nucleotides: TGTGCCAGCACTCTTGGCCGGGATTTGCAGTTCTTC. The encoded protein is CASTLGRDLQFF.

The chain links TRBV11-2 to TRBJ2-1, with 12 bases lining up with TRBD2. V gave up 5 bases and J gave up 5 bases; unmatched junction bases: 10. Germline V gene data show CDR1 as SGHAT and CDR2 as FQNNGV. CDR3 length equals 17 residues. CDR3 sequence: CASSELTSGRLDNEQFF. CDR3 coding DNA: TGTGCCAGCAGCGAACTGACTAGCGGGAGACTCGACAATGAGCAGTTCTTC.

The chain combines TRBV6-6 with TRBJ2-7; the D is unclear. The germline V gene has CDR1 MNHNY and CDR2 SVGAGI (reference sequence). The CDR3 length is 11 residues. V dropped 6 bases and J dropped 2 bases, with 5 bases sitting between them. The CDR3 here is CASSETYEQYF. In DNA, the CDR3 is TGTGCCAGCAGCGAGACCTACGAGCAGTACTTC.

This chain uses TRBV7-9 with TRBJ1-2, with D perhaps matching TRBD1 (5 bases). Trimming took off 5 bases at V and 2 bases at J, with 12 bases between the two ends. Per the germline V gene, CDR1 is SEHNR and CDR2 is FQNEAQ (reference sequence). CDR3 length: 14 amino acids. The CDR3 sequence is CASSPPRGNYGYTF. The DNA of the CDR3 is TGTGCCAGCAGCCCCCCGAGGGGAAACTATGGCTACACCTTC. The whole variable domain, remainder taken from reference TRBV7-9 and TRBJ1-2, is DTGVSQNPRHKITKRGQNVTFRCDPISEHNRLYWYRQTLGQGPEFLTYFQNEAQLEKSRLLSDRFSAERPKGSFSTLEIQRTEQGDSAMYLCASSPPRGNYGYTFGSGTRLTVV.

This chain links TRBV14 with TRBJ1-6; no clear D gene. This CDR3 has 13 residues. The V end was cut by 4 bases, the J end by 9 bases, with 10 bases between. Germline V gives CDR1 SGHDN, CDR2 FVKESK. The CDR3 coding sequence is TGTGCCAGCAGCCCTTTGGGAGGTTCACCCCTCCACTTT. This gives the protein CASSPLGGSPLHF.

The chain couples TRBV4-3 to TRBJ1-1; no clear D. V gave up 0 bases and J gave up 1 base, with 12 bases separating them. CDR3 size: 16 residues. Looked up from germline, CDR1 is LGHNA and CDR2 is YSLEER. The CDR3 coding sequence is TGCGCCAGCAGCCAAGAACTCGCAAGCCCGAACACTGAAGCTTTCTTT. Amino acid sequence: CASSQELASPNTEAFF.

This clone was counted once. This chain links TRBV11-2 with TRBJ2-2; 7 positions match TRBD1. The CDR3 covers 16 residues. Germline V gene data show CDR1 as SGHAT and CDR2 as FQNNGV. Trimming took 5 bases from V and 7 from J; bases not matched to a gene: 13. The CDR3, as DNA: TGTGCCAGCAGCCCCCGGAAGGGGGCTGACCACGGGGAGCTGTTTTTT. This codes for CASSPRKGADHGELFF.

The rearrangement joins TRBV10-3 to TRBJ2-2; maybe TRBD1 (6 bases). CDR3 length equals 16 residues. Germline-derived CDR1 and CDR2 are ENHRY and SYGVKD. V lost 6 bases, J lost 3 bases, and 17 bases lay in between. The DNA of the CDR3 is TGTGCCATCAGCACGGACAGAGAAATATACACCGGGGAGCTGTTTTTT. It translates to CAISTDREIYTGELFF.

Concerning this clone itself: One junction end does not reproduce the germline sequence, and a read error may be involved. The rearrangement uses TRBV5-5 and TRBJ2-1; 7 nucleotides match TRBD1. The CDR3 totals 16 residues. Germline CDR1 is SGHKS and CDR2 is YYEKEE (reference sequence). The CDR3 reads CASRLDRPSSYNEQFF. The CDR3 nucleotides are TGTGCCAGCAGATTGGACAGGCCTAGCTCCTACAATGAGCAGTTCTTC. The whole variable domain, remainder taken from reference TRBV5-5 and TRBJ2-1, is DAGVTQSPTHLIKTRGQQVTLRCSPISGHKSVSWYQQVLGQGPQFIFQYYEKEERGRGNFPDRFSARQFPNYSSELNVNALLLGDSALYLCASRLDRPSSYNEQFFGPGTRLTVL.

Concerning this clone: Other DNA sequences in this sample translate to the same CDR3. The V call is TRBV27, the J call TRBJ1-1; D possibly corresponds to TRBD1 (5 bases). V was cut by 2 bases and J by 0 bases, with 7 bases left in between. CDR1 MNHEY and CDR2 SMNVEV come from the germline V gene (reference sequence). The CDR3 sequence is 14 residues long. CDR3 in amino acids: CASSLTGLNTEAFF. The CDR3 DNA sequence: TGTGCCAGCAGTTTAACAGGCCTGAACACTGAAGCTTTCTTT.

Concerning this clone: This sample includes further DNA sequences coding for the same CDR3. The chain joins TRBV25-1 to TRBJ2-3; unclear D gene. V lost 4 bases to trimming and J lost 2 bases, with 4 bases between them. Germline CDR1 MGHDK, CDR2 SYGVNS. The CDR3 runs to 12 residues. CDR3 in amino acids: CASSGYTDTQYF. The CDR3, as DNA: TGTGCCAGCAGTGGATACACAGATACGCAGTATTTT.

The chain has TRBV27 and TRBJ1-6; no clear D. The CDR3 is 13 residues long. Trimming stripped 1 base from V and 6 bases from J, with 4 bases between. Per the germline V gene, CDR1 is MNHEY and CDR2 is SMNVEV (reference sequence). In nucleotides, the CDR3 is TGTGCCAGCAGTTTATGGCTTAATTCACCCCTCCACTTT. This translates into CASSLWLNSPLHF.

J is TRBJ1-5 and V is TRBV28; D call uncertain. The V and J ends lost 6 bases and 7 bases respectively, with 16 bases between them. Per the germline V gene, CDR1 is MDHEN and CDR2 is SYDVKM. The CDR3 runs 14 residues. The CDR3 DNA reads TGTGCCAGCAGAACGGGAGCTAGCGGGCAGCCCCAGCATTTT. It codes for CASRTGASGQPQHF.

This clone was recorded only once. This chain uses TRBV7-8 with TRBJ1-2; no reliable D call. V lost 1 base and J lost 6, with 12 bases in between. The CDR3 consists of 14 residues. Per germline, CDR1 SGHVS and CDR2 FQNEAQ. DNA for the CDR3: TGTGCCAGCAGCTTAGGGGTCAGAAGTAATGGCTACACCTTC. Residues: CASSLGVRSNGYTF.

V is TRBV29-1 and J is TRBJ1-2; perhaps TRBD1 as D (5 bases). CDR1 is SQVTM, CDR2 ANQGSEA, per germline. The CDR3 loop spans 13 amino acids. V dropped 4 bases and J dropped 5 bases, with 14 bases sitting between them. The CDR3 sequence is CSVVNEGVYGYTF. In nucleotides, the CDR3 is TGCAGCGTTGTGAATGAAGGGGTTTATGGCTACACCTTC.

The chain has TRBV19 and TRBJ2-3; D unresolved. CDR1 LNHDA and CDR2 SQIVND come from the germline V gene (reference sequence). V lost 4 bases and J 5 bases, leaving 10 bases between the germline ends. The CDR3 length is 13 residues. For the CDR3, the DNA is TGTGCCAGTAGTACTTCCCCGGGAGATACGCAGTATTTT. The encoded protein is CASSTSPGDTQYF. The variable domain in full, completed from reference TRBV19 and TRBJ2-3, reads DGGITQSPKYLFRKEGQNVTLSCEQNLNHDAMYWYRQDPGQGLRLIYYSQIVNDFQKGDIAEGYSVSREKKESFPLTVTSAQKNPTAFYLCASSTSPGDTQYFGPGTRLTVL.

The V gene is TRBV5-1, the J gene TRBJ2-7, with 10 nucleotides matching TRBD2. Germline-derived CDR1 and CDR2 are SGHRS and YFSETQ. This CDR3 has 15 amino acids. V lost 2 bases, J lost 4 bases, and 6 bases stayed unmatched. CDR3 sequence: CASSLQREGLYEQYF. CDR3 sequence (DNA): TGCGCCAGCAGCTTACAGCGGGAGGGCCTTTACGAGCAGTACTTC.

This clone was recorded only once. The chain joins TRBV30 to TRBJ1-6; D is ambiguous. CDR1 and CDR2 (germline): GTSNPN, SVGIG (reference sequence). V was trimmed by 0 bases and J by 10 bases, leaving 13 bases between them. The CDR3 extends over 14 amino acids. In DNA, the CDR3 is TGTGCCTGGAGTGTACTACGGGGTCACTCACCCCTCCACTTT. Protein sequence: CAWSVLRGHSPLHF.